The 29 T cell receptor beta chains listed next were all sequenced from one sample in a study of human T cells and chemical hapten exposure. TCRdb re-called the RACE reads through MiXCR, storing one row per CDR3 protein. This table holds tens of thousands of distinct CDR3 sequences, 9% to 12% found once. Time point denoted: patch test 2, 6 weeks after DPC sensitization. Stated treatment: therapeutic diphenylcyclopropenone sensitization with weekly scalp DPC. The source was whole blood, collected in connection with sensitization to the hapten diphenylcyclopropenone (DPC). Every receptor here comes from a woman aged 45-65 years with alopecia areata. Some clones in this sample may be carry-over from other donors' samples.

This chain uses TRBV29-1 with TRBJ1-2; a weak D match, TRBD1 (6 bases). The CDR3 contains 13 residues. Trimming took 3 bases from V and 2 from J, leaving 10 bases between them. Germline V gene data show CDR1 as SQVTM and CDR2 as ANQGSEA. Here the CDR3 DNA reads TGCAGCGTTGAGCAAACAGGGAACTATGGCTACACCTTC. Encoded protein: CSVEQTGNYGYTF.

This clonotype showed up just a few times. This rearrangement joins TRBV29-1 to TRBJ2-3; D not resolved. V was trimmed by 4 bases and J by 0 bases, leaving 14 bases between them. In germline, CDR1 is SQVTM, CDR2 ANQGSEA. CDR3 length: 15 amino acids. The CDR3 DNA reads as TGCAGCGTTGTAGGCGCGGTCTCTAGCACAGATACGCAGTATTTT. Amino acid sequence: CSVVGAVSSTDTQYF.

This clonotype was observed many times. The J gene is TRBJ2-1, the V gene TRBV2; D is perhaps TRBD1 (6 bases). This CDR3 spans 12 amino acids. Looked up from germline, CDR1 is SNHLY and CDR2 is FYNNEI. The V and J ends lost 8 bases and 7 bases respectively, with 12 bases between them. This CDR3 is CASRDTGNEQFF. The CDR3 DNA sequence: TGTGCCAGCCGAGATACAGGGAATGAGCAGTTCTTC.

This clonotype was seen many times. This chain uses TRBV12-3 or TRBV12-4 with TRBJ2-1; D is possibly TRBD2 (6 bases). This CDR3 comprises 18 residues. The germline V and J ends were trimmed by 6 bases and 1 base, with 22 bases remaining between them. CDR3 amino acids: CASRPGLKGLASYNEQFF. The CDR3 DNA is TGTGCCAGCAGACCCGGCCTTAAGGGACTCGCGTCCTACAATGAGCAGTTCTTC.

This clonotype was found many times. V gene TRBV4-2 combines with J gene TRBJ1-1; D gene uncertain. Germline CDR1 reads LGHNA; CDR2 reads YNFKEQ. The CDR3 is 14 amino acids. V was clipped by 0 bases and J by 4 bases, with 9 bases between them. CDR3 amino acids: CASSQEGIPTEAFF. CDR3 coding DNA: TGTGCCAGCAGCCAAGAGGGAATACCCACTGAAGCTTTCTTT.

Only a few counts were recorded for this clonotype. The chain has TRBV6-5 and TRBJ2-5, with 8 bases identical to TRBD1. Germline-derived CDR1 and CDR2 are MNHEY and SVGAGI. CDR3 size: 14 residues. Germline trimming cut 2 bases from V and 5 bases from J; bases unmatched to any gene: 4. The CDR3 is CASSYGQGFETQYF. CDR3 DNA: TGTGCCAGCAGTTACGGACAGGGTTTTGAGACCCAGTACTTC.

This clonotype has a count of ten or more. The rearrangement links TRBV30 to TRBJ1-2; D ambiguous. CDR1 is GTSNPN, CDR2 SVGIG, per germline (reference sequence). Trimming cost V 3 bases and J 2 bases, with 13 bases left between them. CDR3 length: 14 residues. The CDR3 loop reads CAWSPQSMNYGYTF. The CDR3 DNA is TGTGCCTGGAGCCCCCAGAGTATGAACTATGGCTACACCTTC.

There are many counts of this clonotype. CDR3 bases: TGTGCCAGCAAACCCATAGCGGGAGGGCGGACAGATACGCAGTATTTT. Residues: CASKPIAGGRTDTQYF. This chain joins TRBV12-3 or TRBV12-4 and TRBJ2-3; 11 bases are a match to TRBD2. Trimming removed 7 bases from V and 3 bases from J; junction bases left unmatched: 9. The CDR3 contains 16 residues.

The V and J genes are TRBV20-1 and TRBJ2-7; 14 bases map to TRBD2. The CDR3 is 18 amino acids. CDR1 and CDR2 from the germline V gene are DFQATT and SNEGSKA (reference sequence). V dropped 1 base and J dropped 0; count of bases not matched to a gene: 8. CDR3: CSARVAGGTSGSSYEQYF. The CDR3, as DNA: TGCAGTGCTAGAGTAGCAGGGGGGACTAGCGGGAGCTCCTACGAGCAGTACTTC.

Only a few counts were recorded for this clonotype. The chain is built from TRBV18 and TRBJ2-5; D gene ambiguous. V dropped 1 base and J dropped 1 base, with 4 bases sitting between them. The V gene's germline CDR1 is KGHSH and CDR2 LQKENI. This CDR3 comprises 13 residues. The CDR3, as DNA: TGTGCCAGCTCACCACAGAGCCAAGAGACCCAGTACTTC. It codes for CASSPQSQETQYF.

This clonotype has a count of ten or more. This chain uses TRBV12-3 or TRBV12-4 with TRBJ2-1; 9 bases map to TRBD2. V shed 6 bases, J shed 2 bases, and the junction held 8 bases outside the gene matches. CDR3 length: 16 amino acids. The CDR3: CASSPSSGNAYNEQFF. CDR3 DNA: TGTGCCAGCAGCCCCTCTAGCGGGAACGCCTACAATGAGCAGTTCTTC.

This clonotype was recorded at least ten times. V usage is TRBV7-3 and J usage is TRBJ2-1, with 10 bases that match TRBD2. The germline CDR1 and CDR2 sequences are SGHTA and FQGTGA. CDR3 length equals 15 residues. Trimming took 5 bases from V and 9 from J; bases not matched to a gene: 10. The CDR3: CASSPAGGPTTEQFF. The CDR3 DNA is TGTGCCAGCAGCCCAGCGGGAGGGCCTACCACTGAGCAGTTCTTC.

The CDR3 sequence is CSVQRQGPDTQYF. Written as DNA, the CDR3 is TGCAGCGTCCAACGACAGGGGCCAGATACGCAGTATTTT. The chain combines TRBV29-1 with TRBJ2-3, with TRBD1 matching 8 bases. Germline CDR1 reads SQVTM; CDR2 reads ANQGSEA. Trimming took 6 bases from V and 4 from J; bases not matched to a gene: 6. CDR3 length: 13 amino acids.

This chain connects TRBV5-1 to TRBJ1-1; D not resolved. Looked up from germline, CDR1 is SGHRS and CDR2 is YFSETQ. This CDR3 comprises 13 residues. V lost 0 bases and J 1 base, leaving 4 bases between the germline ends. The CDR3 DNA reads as TGCGCCAGCAGCTTGGCTGAGAACACTGAAGCTTTCTTT. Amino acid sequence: CASSLAENTEAFF.

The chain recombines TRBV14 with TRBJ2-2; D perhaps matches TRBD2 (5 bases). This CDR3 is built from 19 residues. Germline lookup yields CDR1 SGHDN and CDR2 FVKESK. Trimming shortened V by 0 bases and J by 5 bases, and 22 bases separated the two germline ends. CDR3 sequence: CASSQDSDRGIALTGELFF. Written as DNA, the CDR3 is TGTGCCAGCAGCCAAGATTCCGATCGAGGGATCGCGTTGACCGGGGAGCTGTTTTTT.

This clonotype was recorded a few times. The CDR3 here is CASNRDRGIQDTEAFF. The CDR3 nucleotides are TGTGCCAGCAATAGGGACAGGGGGATTCAAGACACTGAAGCTTTCTTT. V is TRBV5-5 and J is TRBJ1-1, with 11 bases lining up with TRBD1. CDR1 is SGHKS, CDR2 YYEKEE, per germline (reference sequence). This CDR3 contains 16 residues. Germline trimming cut 6 bases from V and 3 bases from J; bases unmatched to any gene: 10.

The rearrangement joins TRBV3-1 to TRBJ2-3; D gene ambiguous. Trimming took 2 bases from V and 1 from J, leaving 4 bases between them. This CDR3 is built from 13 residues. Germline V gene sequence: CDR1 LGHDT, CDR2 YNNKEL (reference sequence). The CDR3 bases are TGTGCCAGCAGCCAAACAGGCACAGATACGCAGTATTTT. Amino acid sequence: CASSQTGTDTQYF.

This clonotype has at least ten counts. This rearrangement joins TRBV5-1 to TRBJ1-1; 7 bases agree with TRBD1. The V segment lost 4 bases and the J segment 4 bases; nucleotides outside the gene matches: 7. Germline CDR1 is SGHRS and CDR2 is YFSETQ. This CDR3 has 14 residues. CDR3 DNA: TGCGCCAGCAGCGGTGACAGGGCTGGCACTGAAGCTTTCTTT. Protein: CASSGDRAGTEAFF.

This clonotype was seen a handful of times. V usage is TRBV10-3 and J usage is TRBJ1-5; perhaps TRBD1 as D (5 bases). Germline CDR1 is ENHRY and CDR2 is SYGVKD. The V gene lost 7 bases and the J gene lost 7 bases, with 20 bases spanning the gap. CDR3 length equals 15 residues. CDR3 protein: CAINTDPGGGQPQHF. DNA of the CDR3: TGTGCCATCAACACAGACCCCGGGGGTGGACAGCCCCAGCATTTT.

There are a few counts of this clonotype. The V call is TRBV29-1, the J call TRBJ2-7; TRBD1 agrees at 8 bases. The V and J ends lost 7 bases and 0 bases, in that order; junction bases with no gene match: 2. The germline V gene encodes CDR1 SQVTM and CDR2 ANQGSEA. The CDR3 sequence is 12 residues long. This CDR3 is CSAQGASYEQYF. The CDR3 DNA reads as TGCAGCGCCCAGGGGGCCTCCTACGAGCAGTACTTC.

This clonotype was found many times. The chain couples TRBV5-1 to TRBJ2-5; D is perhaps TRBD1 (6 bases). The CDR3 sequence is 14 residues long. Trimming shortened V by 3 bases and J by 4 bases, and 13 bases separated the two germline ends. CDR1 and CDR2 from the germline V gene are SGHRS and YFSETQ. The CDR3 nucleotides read TGCGCCAGCAGCTCGCAGGGGCGACCAGAGACCCAGTACTTC. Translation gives CASSSQGRPETQYF.

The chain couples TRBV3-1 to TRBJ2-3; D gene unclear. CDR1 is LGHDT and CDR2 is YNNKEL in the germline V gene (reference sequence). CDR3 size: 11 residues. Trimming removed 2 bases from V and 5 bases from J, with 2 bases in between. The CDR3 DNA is TGTGCCAGCAGCCAACTAGATACGCAGTATTTT. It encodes CASSQLDTQYF.

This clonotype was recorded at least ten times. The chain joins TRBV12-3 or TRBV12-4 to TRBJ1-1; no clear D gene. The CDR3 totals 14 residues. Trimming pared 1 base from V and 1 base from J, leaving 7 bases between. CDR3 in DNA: TGTGCCAGCAGTTTAGTTCGACAGAACACTGAAGCTTTCTTT. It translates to CASSLVRQNTEAFF.

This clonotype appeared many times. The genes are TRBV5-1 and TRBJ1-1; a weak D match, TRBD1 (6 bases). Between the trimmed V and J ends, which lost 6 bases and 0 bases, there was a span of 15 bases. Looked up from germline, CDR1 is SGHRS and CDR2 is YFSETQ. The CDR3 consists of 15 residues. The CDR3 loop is CASTRGGQLNTEAFF. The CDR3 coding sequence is TGCGCCAGCACCCGGGGTGGACAGTTGAACACTGAAGCTTTCTTT. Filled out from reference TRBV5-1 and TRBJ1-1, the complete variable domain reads KAGVTQTPRYLIKTRGQQVTLSCSPISGHRSVSWYQQTPGQGLQFLFEYFSETQRNKGNFPGRFSGRQFSNSRSEMNVSTLELGDSALYLCASTRGGQLNTEAFFGQGTRLTVV.

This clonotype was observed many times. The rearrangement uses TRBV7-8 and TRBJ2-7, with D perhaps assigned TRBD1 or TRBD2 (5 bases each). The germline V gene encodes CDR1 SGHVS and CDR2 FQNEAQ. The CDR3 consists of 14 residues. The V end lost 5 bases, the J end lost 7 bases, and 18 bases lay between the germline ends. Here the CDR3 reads CASSLDSTPGEQYF. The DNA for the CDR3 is TGTGCCAGCAGCCTAGACAGTACCCCGGGGGAGCAGTACTTC.

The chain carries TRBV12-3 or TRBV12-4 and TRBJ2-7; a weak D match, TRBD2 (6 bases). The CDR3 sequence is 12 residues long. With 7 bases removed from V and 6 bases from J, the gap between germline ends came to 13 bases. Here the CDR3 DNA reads TGTGCCAGCAACGACGGGGGACGCGAGCAGTACTTC. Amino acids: CASNDGGREQYF.

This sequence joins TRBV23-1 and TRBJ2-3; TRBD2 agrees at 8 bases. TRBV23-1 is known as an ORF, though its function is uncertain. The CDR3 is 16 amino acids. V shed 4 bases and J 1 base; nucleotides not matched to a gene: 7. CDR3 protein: CASSPGLGHCTDTQYF. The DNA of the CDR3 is TGCGCCAGCAGTCCGGGACTAGGGCATTGCACAGATACGCAGTATTTT.

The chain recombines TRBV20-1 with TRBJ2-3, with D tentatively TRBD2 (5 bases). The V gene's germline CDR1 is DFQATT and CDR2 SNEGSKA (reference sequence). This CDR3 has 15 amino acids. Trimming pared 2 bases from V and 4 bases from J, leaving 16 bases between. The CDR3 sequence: CSARLSGARADTQYF. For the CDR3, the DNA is TGCAGTGCTAGATTGAGCGGAGCCCGGGCAGATACGCAGTATTTT.

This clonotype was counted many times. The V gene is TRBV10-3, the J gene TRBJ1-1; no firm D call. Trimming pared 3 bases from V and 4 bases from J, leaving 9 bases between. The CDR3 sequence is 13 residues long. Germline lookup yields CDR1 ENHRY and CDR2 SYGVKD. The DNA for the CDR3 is TGTGCCATCAGTGATCGGCTGTCCACTGAAGCTTTCTTT. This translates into CAISDRLSTEAFF.